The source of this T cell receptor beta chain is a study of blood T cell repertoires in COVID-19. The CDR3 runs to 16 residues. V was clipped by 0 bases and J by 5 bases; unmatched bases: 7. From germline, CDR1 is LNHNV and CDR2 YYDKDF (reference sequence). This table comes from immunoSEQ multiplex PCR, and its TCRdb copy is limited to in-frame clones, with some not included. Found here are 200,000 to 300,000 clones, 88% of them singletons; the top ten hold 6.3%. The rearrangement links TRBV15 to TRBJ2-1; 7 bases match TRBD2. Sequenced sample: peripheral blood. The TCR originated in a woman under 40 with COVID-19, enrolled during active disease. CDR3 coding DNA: TGTGCCACCAGCAGAGATGGGGCGGGGGACCACAATGAGCAGTTCTTC. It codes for CATSRDGAGDHNEQFF.